One sample yielded the 22 T cell receptor beta chains listed below, sequenced in a study of T cell responses to AZD1222 COVID-19 vaccine. The repertoire was sequenced with immunoSEQ multiplex PCR; TCRdb's copy has only in-frame clones and lacks some. Of 130,000 to 150,000 clones detected, roughly 91% appear once; the ten largest clones hold about 1.9%. Sequences were derived from peripheral blood, sampled on day 0 of AZD1222 vaccination. The receptors here all came from an adult in good health.

This clone showed up just once. The gene calls are TRBV6-6 and TRBJ1-2, with TRBD1 as a possible D gene (5 bases). The CDR3 runs 13 residues. Trimming cost V 6 bases and J 4 bases, with 12 bases left between them. Germline CDR1 reads MNHNY; CDR2 reads SVGAGI (reference sequence). Here the CDR3 reads CASSHTGFYGYTF. The CDR3 coding sequence is TGTGCCAGCAGCCATACAGGTTTCTATGGCTACACCTTC.

The genes are TRBV11-2 and TRBJ2-7, with TRBD2 matching 10 bases. CDR3 length: 16 amino acids. V trimming: 3 bases; J trimming: 0 bases; junction bases outside the gene matches: 5. Germline CDR1 and CDR2: SGHAT and FQNNGV. CDR3 amino acids: CASSFQGLAVSYEQYF. The CDR3, as DNA: TGTGCCAGCAGCTTTCAAGGACTAGCGGTCTCCTACGAGCAGTACTTC.

The chain recombines TRBV19 with TRBJ1-4, with 7 positions matching TRBD1. The CDR3 length is 14 residues. From germline, CDR1 is LNHDA and CDR2 SQIVND (reference sequence). The V gene end was trimmed by 7 bases and the J gene end by 2 bases; junction bases not matched to a gene: 4. CDR3 DNA sequence: TGTGCCAGTACCAGGGGGTCCACTAATGAAAAACTGTTTTTT. It specifies CASTRGSTNEKLFF.

V gene TRBV12-5 combines with J gene TRBJ1-6, with D perhaps TRBD1 (5 bases). The CDR3 spans 17 residues. Deletions cut 4 bases from V and 0 bases from J, with 13 bases between. The germline V gene has CDR1 LGHNT and CDR2 FRNRAP. CDR3 bases: TGTGCTAGTGGTTCGACCGGGACCTACTCCTATAATTCACCCCTCCACTTT. Its translation is CASGSTGTYSYNSPLHF.

The chain links TRBV27 to TRBJ1-3; D gene unclear. V shed 5 bases and J shed 0 bases, with 5 bases lying between them. The CDR3 has 13 amino acids. Germline V gene data show CDR1 as MNHEY and CDR2 as SMNVEV (reference sequence). The CDR3 DNA follows: TGTGCCAGCAGTCCGATCTCTGGAAACACCATATATTTT. As protein: CASSPISGNTIYF.

The CDR3: CASSGGANYGYTF. CDR3 bases: TGTGCCAGCAGTGGAGGGGCAAACTATGGCTACACCTTC. The chain combines TRBV6-4 with TRBJ1-2; perhaps TRBD1 as D (5 bases). Per the germline V gene, CDR1 is MRHNA and CDR2 is SNTAGT. This CDR3 contains 13 residues. V was shortened by 4 bases and J by 2 bases, with 8 bases between the two germline ends.

CDR3 nucleotides: TGCGCCAGCGGCGACGTGGGGGCCCAGTACTTC. This translates into CASGDVGAQYF. The chain combines TRBV10-2 with TRBJ2-5, with D possibly called TRBD1 or TRBD2 (5 bases each). The ends were cut back, 8 bases at V and 9 bases at J, with 13 bases in the middle. Germline CDR1 reads WSHSY; CDR2 reads SAAADI. The CDR3 covers 11 residues.

The chain employs TRBV5-1 and TRBJ2-1; TRBD1 or TRBD2 may be the D gene (5 bases each). Germline V lookup: CDR1 SGHRS, CDR2 YFSETQ. The CDR3 has 13 residues. V lost 2 bases to trimming and J lost 8 bases, with 11 bases between them. CDR3 nucleotides: TGCGCCAGCAGCTTTTTAAGGGGAGATGAGCAGTTCTTC. It encodes CASSFLRGDEQFF.

The V call is TRBV6-5, the J call TRBJ1-1, with D maybe TRBD1 (5 bases). The CDR3 spans 15 residues. CDR1 is MNHEY and CDR2 is SVGAGI in the germline V gene. The ends were cut back, 7 bases at V and 2 bases at J, with 17 bases in the middle. CDR3 residues: CASIITGGRNTEAFF. The CDR3 bases are TGTGCCAGCATTATTACAGGAGGTAGAAACACTGAAGCTTTCTTT.

V usage is TRBV19 and J usage is TRBJ1-3; tentatively, D is TRBD1 (5 bases). Trimming pared 4 bases from V and 0 bases from J, leaving 13 bases between. The CDR3 is 16 residues long. The germline CDR1 and CDR2 sequences are LNHDA and SQIVND (reference sequence). Here the CDR3 DNA reads TGTGCCAGTAGTACCAGGACACCGAGCTCTGGAAACACCATATATTTT. Translating it yields CASSTRTPSSGNTIYF.

The chain has TRBV23-1 and TRBJ2-7; weak D call: TRBD2 (5 bases). TRBV23-1 is treated as an ORF (open reading frame) with a function not yet certain. Between the trimmed V and J ends, which lost 8 bases and 0 bases, there was a span of 29 bases. The CDR3 is made up of 19 amino acids. CDR3 DNA: TGCGCCAGCCCCGATGGGCGGGTGGGAAGAATATACAGCTCCTACGAGCAGTACTTC. Protein product: CASPDGRVGRIYSSYEQYF.

Only one count was recorded for this clone. The chain recombines TRBV13 with TRBJ2-1; no definite D call. The CDR3 has 11 amino acids. V lost 5 bases and J 3 bases, leaving 2 bases between the germline ends. Germline-derived CDR1 and CDR2 are PRHDT and FYEKMQ (reference sequence). CDR3 protein: CASSVYNEQFF. DNA for the CDR3: TGTGCCAGCAGCGTCTACAATGAGCAGTTCTTC.

The genes are TRBV12-3 or TRBV12-4 and TRBJ2-7; the D is unclear. V was shortened by 1 base and J by 7 bases, with 8 bases between the two germline ends. This CDR3 spans 12 amino acids. CDR3 sequence: CASSLVGREQYF. DNA of the CDR3: TGTGCCAGCAGTTTAGTCGGCCGAGAGCAGTACTTC.

The V and J genes are TRBV7-3 and TRBJ2-3; D is tentatively TRBD1 or TRBD2 (5 bases each). With 6 bases removed from V and 6 bases from J, the gap between germline ends came to 19 bases. This CDR3 has 15 amino acids. CDR1 and CDR2 (germline): SGHTA, FQGTGA. The CDR3 protein is CASRSPGTSVDTQYF. DNA for the CDR3: TGTGCCAGCAGATCCCCCGGGACCAGTGTCGATACGCAGTATTTT.

This rearrangement joins TRBV27 to TRBJ1-1, with D possibly matching TRBD1 (6 bases). Germline V gene sequence: CDR1 MNHEY, CDR2 SMNVEV (reference sequence). This CDR3 is 13 amino acids long. V gave up 7 bases and J gave up 4 bases, with 13 bases separating them. CDR3 protein: CASTRKGGTEAFF. In DNA, the CDR3 is TGTGCCAGCACCCGAAAGGGGGGCACTGAAGCTTTCTTT.

This sequence joins TRBV5-8 and TRBJ1-5, with 9 nucleotides matching TRBD1. CDR1 and CDR2 (germline): SGHTS, YDEGEE. This CDR3 has 16 amino acids. The junction had 6 bases not matched to a gene; V was cut back by 5 bases and J by 0 bases. The CDR3 spells CASRKGQGISNQPQHF. The CDR3 DNA follows: TGTGCCAGCAGAAAAGGACAGGGGATTAGCAATCAGCCCCAGCATTTT.

The chain joins TRBV2 to TRBJ1-2, with 8 bases identical to TRBD1. Germline lookup yields CDR1 SNHLY and CDR2 FYNNEI. The CDR3 runs 15 residues. The J segment lost 3 bases and the V segment lost 4 bases, leaving 7 bases of the junction unmatched. In DNA form, the CDR3 reads TGTGCCAGCAGTGTTCGGACAGGGATCGACTATGGCTACACCTTC. Its protein is CASSVRTGIDYGYTF.

This clone appeared once. J is TRBJ2-5 and V is TRBV5-1, with D possibly being TRBD1 or TRBD2 (6 bases each). Trimming removed 2 bases at V and 5 bases at J, with 13 bases between. CDR1 and CDR2 (germline): SGHRS, YFSETQ. This CDR3 contains 14 residues. CDR3 DNA: TGCGCCAGCAGCTTACCGGGGGCGGGGGAGACCCAGTACTTC. Translating gives CASSLPGAGETQYF.

This clone was seen once. The chain combines TRBV7-8 with TRBJ2-2; a weak D match, TRBD1 (5 bases). The CDR3 length is 17 residues. V lost 2 bases and J lost 4, with 17 bases in between. Germline CDR1 reads SGHVS; CDR2 reads FQNEAQ. The CDR3 is CASSLWVGRVATGELFF. CDR3 nucleotide sequence: TGTGCCAGCAGCTTATGGGTAGGCAGGGTAGCCACCGGGGAGCTGTTTTTT.

This chain joins TRBV5-1 and TRBJ1-5; D may be TRBD1 (6 bases). The germline V gene encodes CDR1 SGHRS and CDR2 YFSETQ. The CDR3 is 15 amino acids. V lost 5 bases, J lost 2 bases, and 14 bases lay in between. CDR3 loop: CASRPGRGGNQPQHF. The CDR3 DNA is TGCGCCAGCAGACCCGGCAGGGGAGGCAATCAGCCCCAGCATTTT.

This clone was picked up one time. The chain has TRBV7-9 and TRBJ2-3; D is perhaps TRBD1 (8 bases). The CDR3 is 15 amino acids. Germline V gene sequence: CDR1 SEHNR, CDR2 FQNEAQ (reference sequence). V lost 8 bases, J lost 4 bases, and 19 bases lay in between. The CDR3 DNA follows: TGTGCCAGCGGAAGACAGGGGACTACGGCAGATACGCAGTATTTT. Translation gives CASGRQGTTADTQYF.

The chain recombines TRBV7-5 with TRBJ2-1. TRBV7-5 is assigned pseudogene status. There are 15 residues in the CDR3. Here the CDR3 reads CVRSLNGRSYNEQFF. CDR3 DNA sequence: TGTGTCAGAAGCTTAAACGGACGCTCCTACAATGAGCAGTTCTTC.